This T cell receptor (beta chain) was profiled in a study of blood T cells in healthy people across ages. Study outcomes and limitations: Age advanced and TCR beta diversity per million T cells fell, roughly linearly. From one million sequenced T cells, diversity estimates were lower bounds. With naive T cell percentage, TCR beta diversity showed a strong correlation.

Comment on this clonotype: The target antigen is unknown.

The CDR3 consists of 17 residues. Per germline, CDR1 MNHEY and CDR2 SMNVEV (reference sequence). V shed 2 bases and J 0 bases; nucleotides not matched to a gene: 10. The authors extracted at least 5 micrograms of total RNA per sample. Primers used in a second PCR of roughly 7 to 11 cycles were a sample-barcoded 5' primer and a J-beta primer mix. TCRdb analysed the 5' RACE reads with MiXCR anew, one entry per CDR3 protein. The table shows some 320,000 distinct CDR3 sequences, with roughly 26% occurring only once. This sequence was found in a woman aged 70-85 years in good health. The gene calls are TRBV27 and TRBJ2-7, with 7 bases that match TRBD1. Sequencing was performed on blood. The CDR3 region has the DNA TGTGCCAGCAGTTTAAAAATGGGACAGCAAAGCTCCTACGAGCAGTACTTC. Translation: CASSLKMGQQSSYEQYF.